These 9 T cell receptor beta chains came from one sample sequenced in a study of Ad26.COV2.S vaccination and SARS-CoV-2 variants. As for treatment: around 19 received Ad26.COV2.S at low or high dose, single or two shots; about 5 received placebo; per-sample allocation not given. All samples were drawn on day 63, counting from the first vaccine or placebo injection. Using immunoSEQ multiplex PCR, the repertoire was profiled, and TCRdb retains in-frame clones only, with some absent. The table lists 510,000 or so clones, approximately 90% of them singletons, with 13% in the top ten. The sequencing used peripheral blood, collected in a trial of Ad26.COV2.S vaccine versus placebo. The receptors originated from a person aged 18 to 59 who received the Ad26.COV2.S COVID-19 vaccine or a placebo.

The chain links TRBV3-1 (or the pseudogene TRBV3-2) to TRBJ2-3; 9 bases are a match to TRBD2. V shed 6 bases, J shed 3 bases, and the junction held 7 bases outside the gene matches. Germline CDR1 is LGHDT and CDR2 is YNNKEL (reference sequence). The CDR3 has 15 amino acids. The CDR3 sequence: CASRSSGSSTDTQYF. CDR3 DNA sequence: TGTGCCAGCAGAAGTAGCGGGAGCAGTACAGATACGCAGTATTTT.

The V call is TRBV27, the J call TRBJ2-3, with 7 bases matching TRBD1. Trimming cost V 9 bases and J 2 bases; bases outside gene matches: 5. Germline V lookup: CDR1 MNHEY, CDR2 SMNVEV (reference sequence). The CDR3 extends over 13 amino acids. The CDR3 sequence: CASGQEHTDTQYF. The DNA for the CDR3 is TGTGCCAGTGGACAGGAGCACACAGATACGCAGTATTTT.

J is TRBJ2-3 and V is TRBV5-1; 9 nucleotides align to TRBD1. CDR1 and CDR2 (germline): SGHRS, YFSETQ. CDR3 length: 15 residues. Trimming cost V 2 bases and J 2 bases; bases outside gene matches: 3. In DNA form, the CDR3 reads TGCGCCAGCAGCTTCGGGACAGGGACCACAGATACGCAGTATTTT. It specifies CASSFGTGTTDTQYF.

V and J are TRBV9 and TRBJ2-1; D might be TRBD1 (5 bases). There are 16 residues in the CDR3. In germline, CDR1 is SGDLS, CDR2 YYNGEE. Trimming pared 3 bases from V and 0 bases from J, leaving 13 bases between. Written as DNA, the CDR3 is TGTGCCAGCAGCGGTAGACAGCCCGGCTCCTACAATGAGCAGTTCTTC. Residues: CASSGRQPGSYNEQFF.

The gene calls are TRBV21-1 and TRBJ2-2; no check of the table's D call, TRBD2, against the DNA was made. TRBV21-1 constitutes a pseudogene. The CDR3 runs 14 residues. The CDR3 sequence is CASRAGGYTGELFF. CDR3 sequence (DNA): TGTGCCAGCCGCGCGGGAGGGTACACCGGGGAGCTGTTTTTT.

The J gene is TRBJ1-2, the V gene TRBV5-1, with TRBD1 identical over 7 bases. The CDR3 spans 15 residues. Germline assignment: CDR1 SGHRS and CDR2 YFSETQ. After removal of 0 bases from V and 7 bases from J, the junction contained 9 bases not matched to a gene. CDR3 in amino acids: CASSLEGQTLPGYTF. The CDR3 DNA reads TGCGCCAGCAGCTTGGAGGGACAGACCCTTCCTGGCTACACCTTC.

The chain links TRBV5-6 to TRBJ1-2; D is uncertain. CDR3 length equals 13 residues. Germline V gives CDR1 SGHDT, CDR2 YYEEEE. V lost 3 bases to trimming and J lost 4 bases, with 10 bases between them. CDR3 sequence (DNA): TGTGCCAGCAGCTATGCAGGCTCCTATGGCTACACCTTC. This encodes CASSYAGSYGYTF.

This chain links TRBV7-2 with TRBJ1-2; no clear D. The CDR3 consists of 16 residues. V lost 1 base, J lost 5 bases, and 17 bases lay in between. Germline CDR1 and CDR2: SGHTA and FQGNSA. The CDR3 region is CASSLGQDRRRYGYTF. The CDR3 region has the DNA TGTGCCAGCAGCTTAGGTCAGGATAGGAGACGGTATGGCTACACCTTC.

V usage is TRBV5-4 and J usage is TRBJ2-7, with a possible D match to TRBD2 (6 bases). In germline, CDR1 is SGHNT, CDR2 YYREEE (reference sequence). The CDR3 length is 14 residues. Between the trimmed V and J ends, which lost 0 bases and 2 bases, there was a span of 9 bases. This CDR3 reads CASSLASAPYEQYF. Here the CDR3 DNA reads TGTGCCAGCAGCTTGGCTAGCGCTCCCTACGAGCAGTACTTC.